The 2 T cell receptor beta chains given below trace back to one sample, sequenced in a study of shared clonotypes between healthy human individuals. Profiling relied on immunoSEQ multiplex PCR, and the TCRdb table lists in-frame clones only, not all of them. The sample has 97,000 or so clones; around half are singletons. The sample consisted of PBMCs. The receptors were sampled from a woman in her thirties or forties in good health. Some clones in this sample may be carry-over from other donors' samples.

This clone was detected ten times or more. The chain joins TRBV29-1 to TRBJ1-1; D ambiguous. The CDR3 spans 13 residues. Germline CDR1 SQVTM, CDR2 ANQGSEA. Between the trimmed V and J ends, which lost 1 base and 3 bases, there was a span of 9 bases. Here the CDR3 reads CSVEVRRDTEAFF. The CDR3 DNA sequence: TGCAGCGTTGAAGTCCGACGGGACACTGAAGCTTTCTTT.

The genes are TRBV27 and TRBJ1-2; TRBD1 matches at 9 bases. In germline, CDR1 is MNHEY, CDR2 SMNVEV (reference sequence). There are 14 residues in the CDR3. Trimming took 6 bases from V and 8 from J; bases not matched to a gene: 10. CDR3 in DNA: TGTGCCAGCAGCCTGGGACAGGGAGTAGGGGGCTACACCTTC. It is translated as CASSLGQGVGGYTF.